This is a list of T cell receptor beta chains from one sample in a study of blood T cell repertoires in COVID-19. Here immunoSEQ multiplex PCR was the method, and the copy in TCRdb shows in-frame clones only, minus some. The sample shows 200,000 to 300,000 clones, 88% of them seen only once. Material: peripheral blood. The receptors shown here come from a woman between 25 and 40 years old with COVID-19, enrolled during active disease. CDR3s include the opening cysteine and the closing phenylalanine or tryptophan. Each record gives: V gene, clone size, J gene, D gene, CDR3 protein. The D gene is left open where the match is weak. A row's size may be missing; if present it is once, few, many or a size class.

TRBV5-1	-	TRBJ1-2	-	CASSSDSHYGYTF
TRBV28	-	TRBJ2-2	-	CASSFQGTVTGELFF
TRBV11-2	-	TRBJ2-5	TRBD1	CASSQTGGYTQYF
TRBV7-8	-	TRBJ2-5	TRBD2	CASSRDYKETQYF
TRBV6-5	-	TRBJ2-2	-	CASSYASVEPGELFF
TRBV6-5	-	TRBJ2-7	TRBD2	CASSYRGTSGYEQYF
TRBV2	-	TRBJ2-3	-	CASLLASTDTQYF
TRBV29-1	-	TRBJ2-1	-	CSVASSSYNEQFF
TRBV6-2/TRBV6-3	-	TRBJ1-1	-	CASSYARGRNTEAFF
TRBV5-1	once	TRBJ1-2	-	CASSLGGPYGYTF
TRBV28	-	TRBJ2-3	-	CASSLQADTQYF
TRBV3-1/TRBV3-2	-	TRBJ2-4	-	CASSQITGLGPKNIQYF
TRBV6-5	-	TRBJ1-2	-	CASSYGADYGYTF
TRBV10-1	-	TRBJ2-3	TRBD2	CASSDPTGIPGLGTSNFTDTQYF
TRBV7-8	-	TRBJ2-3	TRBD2	CASSLGPGTKVSDTQYF
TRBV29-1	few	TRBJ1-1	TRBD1	CSVSIGTGTGAFF
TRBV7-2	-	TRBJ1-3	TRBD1	CASTLGGTAPGSGNTIYF
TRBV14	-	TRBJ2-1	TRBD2	CASSQILAGVHQFF
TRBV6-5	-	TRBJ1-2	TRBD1	CASSPRTGGRYGYTF
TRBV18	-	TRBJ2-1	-	CASSPPSRGNEQFF
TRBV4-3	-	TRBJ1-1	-	CASSQDIAGMEAFF
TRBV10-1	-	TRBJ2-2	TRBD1	CASSQAGTGNTGELFF
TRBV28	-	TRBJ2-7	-	CASSRPGELYEQYF
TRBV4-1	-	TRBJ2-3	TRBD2	CASSQRTSGSRDTQYF
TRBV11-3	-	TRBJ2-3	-	CASSLERHTDTQYF
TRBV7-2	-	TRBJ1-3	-	CASSLESGHSSGNTIYF
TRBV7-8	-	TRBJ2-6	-	CASSRLDRGSGANVLTF
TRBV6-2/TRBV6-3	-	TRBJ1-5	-	CASSPRPQGVQPQHF
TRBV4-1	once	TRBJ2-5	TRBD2	CASSQDAELAGEQETQYF
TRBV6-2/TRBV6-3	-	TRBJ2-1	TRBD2	CASSYDQTSGGDNEQFF
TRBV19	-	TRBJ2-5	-	CASSIRAAGQETQYF
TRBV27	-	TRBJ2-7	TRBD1	CASSSSGQSYEQYF
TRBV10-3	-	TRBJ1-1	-	CAISERGETEAFF
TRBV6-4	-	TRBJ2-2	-	CASSDSDGTTGELFF
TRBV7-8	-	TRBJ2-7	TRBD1	CASSPRTGGAYEQYF
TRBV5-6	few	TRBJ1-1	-	CASSWGRGTEAFF
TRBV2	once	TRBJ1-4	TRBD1	CASRINPGQGLATNEKLFF
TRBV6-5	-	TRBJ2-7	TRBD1	CASGRTGGYEQYF
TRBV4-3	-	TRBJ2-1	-	CASSPTGNEQFF
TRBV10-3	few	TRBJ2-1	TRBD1	CAISPGQGYNEQFF
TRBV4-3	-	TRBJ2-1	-	CASSQDRGGAYNEQFF
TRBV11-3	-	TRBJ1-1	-	CASSFINTEAFF
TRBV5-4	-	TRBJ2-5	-	CASSLFSARETQYF
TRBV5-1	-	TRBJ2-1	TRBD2	CASSLGGTSRNEQFF
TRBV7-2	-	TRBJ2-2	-	CASRPGTGELFF
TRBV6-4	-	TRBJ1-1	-	CASSDQGGTEAFF
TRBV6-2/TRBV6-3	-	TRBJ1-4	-	CASSLRTYLRKLFF
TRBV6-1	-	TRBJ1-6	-	CASSEADRNNSPLHF
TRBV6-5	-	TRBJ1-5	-	CASRRGLNQPQHF
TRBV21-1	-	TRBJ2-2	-	CASNNKGATGELFF
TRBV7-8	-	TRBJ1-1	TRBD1	CASSLGVQGRSEAFF
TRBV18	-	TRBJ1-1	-	CASSPLSRVVSRDTEAFF
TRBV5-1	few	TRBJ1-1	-	CASSQGQLNTEAFF
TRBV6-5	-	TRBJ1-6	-	CASSQQDSPLHF
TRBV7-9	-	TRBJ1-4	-	CASSGEVEKLFF
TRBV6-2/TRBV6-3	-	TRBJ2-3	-	CASSLDSPSTDTQYF